These T cell receptor beta chains were read from a single sample in a study of blood T cell repertoires in COVID-19. Profiling relied on immunoSEQ multiplex PCR, and the TCRdb table lists in-frame clones only, not all of them. This sample carries roughly 340,000 clones, around nine tenths of them seen once, and the ten largest clones take around 7.9%. Source material: peripheral blood. These TCRs come from a woman in her seventies with COVID-19, enrolled during active disease. CDR3s include the opening cysteine and the closing phenylalanine or tryptophan. Fields, in order: J gene, V gene, clone size, D gene, CDR3 DNA, CDR3 protein. D genes are given only for firm matches. The listing skips clone size in some rows; elsewhere it reads once, few, many or a size class.

J: TRBJ1-1; V: TRBV5-1; size: .; D: .; DNA: TGCGCCAGCAGCGGGAGGGATGAAGCTTTCTTT; CDR3: CASSGRDEAFF
J: TRBJ1-1; V: TRBV9; size: .; D: TRBD1; DNA: TGTGCCAGCAGCGTAGTAGCAGGGGGTACCACTGAAGCTTTCTTT; CDR3: CASSVVAGGTTEAFF
J: TRBJ2-7; V: TRBV18; size: .; D: .; DNA: TGTGCCAGCTCACCATCGGACGAGCAGTACTTC; CDR3: CASSPSDEQYF
J: TRBJ1-5; V: TRBV3-1/TRBV3-2; size: .; D: TRBD1; DNA: TGTGCCAGCAGCCAAGAGCATAACTTGGGAAACAGGGGGCGCTTAAGCAATCAGCCCCAGCATTTT; CDR3: CASSQEHNLGNRGRLSNQPQHF
J: TRBJ1-2; V: TRBV29-1; size: .; D: TRBD1; DNA: TGCAGCGTTGAAGATTTCAAGGTAGGGACAGCACGGGACTATGGCTACACCTTC; CDR3: CSVEDFKVGTARDYGYTF
J: TRBJ2-5; V: TRBV6-5; size: .; D: .; DNA: TGTGCCAGCAGTAAGGGGGGGAGGGAGACCCAGTACTTC; CDR3: CASSKGGRETQYF
J: TRBJ2-7; V: TRBV28; size: .; D: .; DNA: TGTGCCAGCAGTTCCGGAGGGGTCGGTAGGTCCTACGAGCAGTACTTC; CDR3: CASSSGGVGRSYEQYF
J: TRBJ1-6; V: TRBV24-1; size: .; D: TRBD1; DNA: TGTGCCACCAGTGATTTTAAGGGACAGGATATTTCACCCCTCCACTTT; CDR3: CATSDFKGQDISPLHF
J: TRBJ1-2; V: TRBV5-4; size: .; D: .; DNA: TGTGCCAGCAGCCGCGACATCTATGGCTACACCTTC; CDR3: CASSRDIYGYTF
J: TRBJ1-1; V: TRBV19; size: .; D: .; DNA: TGTGCCAGTAGTGAAAGGGGGGGGAACACTGAAGCTTTCTTT; CDR3: CASSERGGNTEAFF
J: TRBJ1-4; V: TRBV21-1; size: .; D: .; DNA: TGTGCCAGCAAGGGAGGGGGTAGGACTAATGAAAAACTGTTTTTT; CDR3: CASKGGGRTNEKLFF
J: TRBJ1-2; V: TRBV7-2; size: .; D: TRBD1; DNA: TGTGCCAGCAGCTTAGAAGACAGGGGGCTAAGTGGCTACACCTTC; CDR3: CASSLEDRGLSGYTF
J: TRBJ1-2; V: TRBV28; size: .; D: TRBD1; DNA: TGTGCCAGCAGTCCCCGGACAGGGGTTCATGGCTACACCTTC; CDR3: CASSPRTGVHGYTF
J: TRBJ2-2; V: TRBV5-1; size: .; D: .; DNA: TGCGCCAGCAGCAGCCTCTTAACTGCGAACACCGGGGAGCTGTTTTTT; CDR3: CASSSLLTANTGELFF
J: TRBJ1-6; V: TRBV28; size: once; D: .; DNA: TGTGCCAGCAGTTTGACTACGAGCTCCTATAATTCACCCCTCCACTTT; CDR3: CASSLTTSSYNSPLHF
J: TRBJ2-7; V: TRBV2; size: .; D: TRBD1; DNA: TGTGCCAGCAGTGAAGACGGTGAGACAGGGTCCTACGAGCAGTACTTC; CDR3: CASSEDGETGSYEQYF
J: TRBJ2-1; V: TRBV5-1; size: .; D: TRBD2; DNA: TGCGCCAGTACCAGCGGGGGAATCTCCTACAATGAGCAGTTCTTC; CDR3: CASTSGGISYNEQFF
J: TRBJ1-5; V: TRBV4-3; size: .; D: .; DNA: TGCGCCAGCAGTCTAAAGGCCCCCCAGGGGCGCAATCAGCCCCAGCATTTT; CDR3: CASSLKAPQGRNQPQHF
J: TRBJ1-1; V: TRBV5-1; size: .; D: TRBD1; DNA: TGCGCCAGCAGCTCCGGACAGGGGGCGAACACTGAAGCTTTCTTT; CDR3: CASSSGQGANTEAFF
J: TRBJ1-2; V: TRBV2; size: .; D: .; DNA: TGTGCCAGCAGTGTAGGGCCGGGGGATTATGGCTACACCTTC; CDR3: CASSVGPGDYGYTF
J: TRBJ1-5; V: TRBV29-1; size: .; D: .; DNA: TGCAGCGTTGGTCGGCAAGCGGGTCAGCCCCAGCATTTT; CDR3: CSVGRQAGQPQHF
J: TRBJ2-7; V: TRBV7-2; size: .; D: .; DNA: TGTGCCAGCAGTTATTCTGGCGGGACCTACGAGCAGTACTTC; CDR3: CASSYSGGTYEQYF
J: TRBJ2-7; V: TRBV11-2; size: .; D: TRBD1; DNA: TGTGCCAGCAGCAACAACAGGGGGGCCTACGAGCAGTACTTC; CDR3: CASSNNRGAYEQYF
J: TRBJ1-2; V: TRBV14; size: .; D: .; DNA: TGTGCCAGCGGTACAGGAAGAAGCTATGGCTACACCTTC; CDR3: CASGTGRSYGYTF
J: TRBJ1-6; V: TRBV7-9; size: once; D: .; DNA: TGTGCCAGCATAAATTTAACAGCTTCACCCCTCCACTTT; CDR3: CASINLTASPLHF
J: TRBJ1-1; V: TRBV18; size: once; D: .; DNA: TGTGCCAGCTCACCTCTCCGGGGTGAAGCTTTCTTT; CDR3: CASSPLRGEAFF
J: TRBJ1-5; V: TRBV28; size: .; D: .; DNA: TGTGCCAGCAGTTTATTAGCGGGGGCTAGGGGACAGCCCCAGCATTTT; CDR3: CASSLLAGARGQPQHF